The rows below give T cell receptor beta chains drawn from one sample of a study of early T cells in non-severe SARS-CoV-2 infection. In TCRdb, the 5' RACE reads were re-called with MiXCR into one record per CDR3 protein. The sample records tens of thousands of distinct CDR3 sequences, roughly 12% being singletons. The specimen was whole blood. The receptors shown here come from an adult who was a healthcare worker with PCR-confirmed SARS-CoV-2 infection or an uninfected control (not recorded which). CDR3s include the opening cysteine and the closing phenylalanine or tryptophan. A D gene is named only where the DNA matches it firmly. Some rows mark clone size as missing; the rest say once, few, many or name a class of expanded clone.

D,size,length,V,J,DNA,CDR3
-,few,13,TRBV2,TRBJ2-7,TGTGCCAGCAGTGATGTGACTGACTACGAGCAGTACTTC,CASSDVTDYEQYF
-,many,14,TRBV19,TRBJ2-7,TGTGCCAGTAGTCCTCCGGGACCCTCCTACGAGCAGTACTTC,CASSPPGPSYEQYF
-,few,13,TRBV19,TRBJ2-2,TGTGCCACCAGGCCCAGGGCTCCCGGGGAGCTGTTTTTT,CATRPRAPGELFF
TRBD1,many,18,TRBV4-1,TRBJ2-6,TGCGCCAGCAGCCAAATTACCGGGACAGGCTCTGGGGCCAACGTCCTGACTTTC,CASSQITGTGSGANVLTF
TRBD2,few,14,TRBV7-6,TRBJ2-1,TGTGCCAGCAGCCCGGTGCGGGAGAGCAATGAGCAGTTCTTC,CASSPVRESNEQFF
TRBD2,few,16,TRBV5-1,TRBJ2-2,TGCGCCAGCAGCCCACTAGCGGGATTGAACACCGGGGAGCTGTTTTTT,CASSPLAGLNTGELFF
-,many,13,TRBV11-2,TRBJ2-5,TGTGCCAGCAGCTCTAGCGCCTCGGGGACCCAGTACTTC,CASSSSASGTQYF
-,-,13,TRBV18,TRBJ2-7,TGTGCCAGCTCACCACCACGACGGGGCGAGCAGTACTTC,CASSPPRRGEQYF
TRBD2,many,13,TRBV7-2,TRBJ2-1,TGTGCCAGCAGCTTAGGGCTAGCGGACGAGCAGTTCTTC,CASSLGLADEQFF
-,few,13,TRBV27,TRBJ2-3,TGTGCCAGCAGCAGAGGGTTTGCAGATACGCAGTATTTT,CASSRGFADTQYF
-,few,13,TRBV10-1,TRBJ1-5,TGCGCCAGCAGTGAGACCCTTCTGCAGCCCCAGCATTTT,CASSETLLQPQHF
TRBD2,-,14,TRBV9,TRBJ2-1,TGTGCCAGCATCACTAGCGGCCCTTACAATGAGCAGTTCTTC,CASITSGPYNEQFF
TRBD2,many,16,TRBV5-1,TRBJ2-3,TGCGCCAGCAGCTCTAGCGGGAGGACTTACACAGATACGCAGTATTTT,CASSSSGRTYTDTQYF
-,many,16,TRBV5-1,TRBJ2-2,TGCGCCAGCAGCTTGAGAGTAGCGAACACAGCCGGGGAGCTGTTTTTT,CASSLRVANTAGELFF
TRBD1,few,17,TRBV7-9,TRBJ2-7,TGTGCCAGCACGCCGGACAGGGTGTCTGCCCTCACGATTGAGCAGTACTTC,CASTPDRVSALTIEQYF
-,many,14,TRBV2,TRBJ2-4,TGTGCCAGCCTGCCGGGCGAGGCCAAAAACATTCAGTACTTC,CASLPGEAKNIQYF
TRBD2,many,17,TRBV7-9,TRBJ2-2,TGTGCCAGCTCGGGACTAGCGGGTTTCCCGGGGTCCGGGGAGCTGTTTTTT,CASSGLAGFPGSGELFF
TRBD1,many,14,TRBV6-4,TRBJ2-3,TGTGCCAGCAGTGGGGGACAGGGGGCAGATACGCAGTATTTT,CASSGGQGADTQYF
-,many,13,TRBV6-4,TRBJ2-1,TGTGCCAGCAGTGCGGCTAGCTGGAATGAGCAGTTCTTC,CASSAASWNEQFF
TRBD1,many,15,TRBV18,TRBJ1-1,TGTGCCAGCTCACCACTGACAGGGGGGGACACTGAAGCTTTCTTT,CASSPLTGGDTEAFF
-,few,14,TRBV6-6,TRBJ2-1,TGTGCCAGCAGTTACTCGCGGGTTTACAATGAGCAGTTCTTC,CASSYSRVYNEQFF
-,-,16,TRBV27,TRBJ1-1,TGTGCCAGCAGTTTAAGGCCGGGCCCATGGGACACTGAAGCTTTCTTT,CASSLRPGPWDTEAFF
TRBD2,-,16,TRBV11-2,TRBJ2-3,TGTGCCACCGAAGACAGCGGGAGGGCGACCACAGATACGCAGTATTTT,CATEDSGRATTDTQYF
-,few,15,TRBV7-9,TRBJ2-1,TGTGCCAGCAGCTTAGAGGGACAAAGATCCACAAAGGAGTTCTTC,CASSLEGQRSTKEFF
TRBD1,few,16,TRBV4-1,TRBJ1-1,TGCGCCAGCAGCCGGGCAGGGGGCATAGAAAACACTGAAGCTTTCTTT,CASSRAGGIENTEAFF
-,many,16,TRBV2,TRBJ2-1,TGTGCCAGCATCACGGGGGGCCAGGGTACCTACAATGAGCAGTTCTTC,CASITGGQGTYNEQFF
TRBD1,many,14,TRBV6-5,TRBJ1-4,TGTGCCAGCAGCCCCAGGGGGCAGGAAGAAAAACTGTTTTTT,CASSPRGQEEKLFF
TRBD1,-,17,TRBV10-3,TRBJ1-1,TGTGCCATCAGTGAGTCGCCAGTGACAGGGTCTGGTTCTGAAGCTTTCTTT,CAISESPVTGSGSEAFF
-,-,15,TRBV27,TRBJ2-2,TGTGCCAGCAGTTTGGACGGTTCGAACACCGGGGAGCTGTTTTTT,CASSLDGSNTGELFF
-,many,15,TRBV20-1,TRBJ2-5,TGCAGTGCTAGAGATCCAGGGGCCCCTGAAGAGACCCAGTACTTC,CSARDPGAPEETQYF
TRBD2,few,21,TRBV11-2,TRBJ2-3,TGTGCCAGCAGCTTAGATGCCGGGACTAGCGGGAGGGTGACTAGCACAGATACGCAGTATTTT,CASSLDAGTSGRVTSTDTQYF
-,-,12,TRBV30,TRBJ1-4,TGTGCCTGGAGCGGGACATATGAAAAACTGTTTTTT,CAWSGTYEKLFF
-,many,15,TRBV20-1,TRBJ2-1,TGCAGTGCTAGAGATCGGATAGCAGCCTACAATGAGCAGTTCTTC,CSARDRIAAYNEQFF
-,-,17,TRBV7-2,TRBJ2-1,TGTGCCAGCAGCTTAGATCCCACAGGAGCTCTCTACAATGAGCAGTTCTTC,CASSLDPTGALYNEQFF
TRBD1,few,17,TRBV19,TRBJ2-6,TGTGCCAGTATTCAGACAGGGCTGATTAACGGGGCCAACGTCCTGACTTTC,CASIQTGLINGANVLTF
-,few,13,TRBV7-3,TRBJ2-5,TGTGCCAGCAGCTTAAGGGTCCGAGAGACCCAGTACTTC,CASSLRVRETQYF
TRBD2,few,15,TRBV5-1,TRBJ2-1,TGCGCCAGCAGCTTGGTGGCGGGAGGGCCGGGGGAGCAGTTCTTC,CASSLVAGGPGEQFF
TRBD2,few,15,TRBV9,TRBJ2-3,TGTGCCAGCTCCCTTAGCGGGAGTAGCACAGATACGCAGTATTTT,CASSLSGSSTDTQYF
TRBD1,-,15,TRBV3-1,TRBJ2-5,TGTGCCAGCAGCCAAGGGACAGGGGGAAGAGAGACCCAGTACTTC,CASSQGTGGRETQYF
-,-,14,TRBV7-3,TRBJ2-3,TGTGCCAGCAGCTTATTTACAAGCCCAGATACGCAGTATTTT,CASSLFTSPDTQYF
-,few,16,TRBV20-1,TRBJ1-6,TGCAGTGCTAGAAAGGGGGGCGGACGGTATAATTCACCCCTCCACTTT,CSARKGGGRYNSPLHF
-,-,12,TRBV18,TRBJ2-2,TGTGCCGCAGCTTTGGGGACCGGGGAGCTGTTTTTT,CAAALGTGELFF
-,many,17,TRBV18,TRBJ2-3,TGTGCCAGCTCACCCTCAATCAAACGACAGCTCACAGATACGCAGTATTTT,CASSPSIKRQLTDTQYF
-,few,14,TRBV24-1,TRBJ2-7,TGTGCCACCAGTGAACCAGGGGGAGGGGACGAGCAGTACTTC,CATSEPGGGDEQYF
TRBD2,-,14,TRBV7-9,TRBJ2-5,TGTGCCAGCAGCGTCGGGACTAGCGAAGAGACCCAGTACTTC,CASSVGTSEETQYF
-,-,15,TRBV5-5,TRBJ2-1,TGTGCCAGCAGCTGGACTCAGAGCTCCTACAATGAGCAGTTCTTC,CASSWTQSSYNEQFF
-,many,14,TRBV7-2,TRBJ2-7,TGTGCCAGCAGCTTAGGTAGCGGACACATCGAGCAGTACTTC,CASSLGSGHIEQYF
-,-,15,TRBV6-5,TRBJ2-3,TGTGCCAGCAGTCCACAGGGTCGGGATGGAGATACGCAGTATTTT,CASSPQGRDGDTQYF